These 22 T cell receptor beta chains were sequenced from one sample in a study of identical twins. TCRdb redid the calling of the 5' RACE reads with MiXCR, one entry per CDR3 protein. Altogether roughly 1,500,000 distinct CDR3 sequences are present, about 32% being singletons, with the ten largest covering more than 0.25%. The sample taken for sequencing was cord blood. The receptors derive from a newborn girl in good health.

This clonotype was counted once. The CDR3 region is CASSFPTSDSPYGYTF. CDR3 nucleotide sequence: TGTGCCAGCAGTTTCCCCACCTCTGACAGCCCCTATGGCTACACCTTC. V gene TRBV28 combines with J gene TRBJ1-2; tentatively, D is TRBD1 (5 bases). This CDR3 region has 16 residues. Trimming removed 3 bases from V and 4 bases from J, with 18 bases in between. Germline values: CDR1 MDHEN, CDR2 SYDVKM.

The V and J genes are TRBV4-2 and TRBJ2-2; no clear D gene. From germline, CDR1 is LGHNA and CDR2 YNFKEQ. Trimming left V 4 bases short and J 4 bases short, with 7 bases between. This CDR3 contains 13 residues. The CDR3 protein is CASSRPTTGELFF. CDR3 nucleotides: TGTGCCAGCAGCCGACCTACCACCGGGGAGCTGTTTTTT.

This clonotype was counted only a few times. This chain joins TRBV7-9 and TRBJ1-5; D unclear. CDR1 and CDR2 (germline): SEHNR, FQNEAQ (reference sequence). V dropped 5 bases and J dropped 6 bases, with 8 bases sitting between them. CDR3 size: 12 residues. The CDR3, as DNA: TGTGCCAGCAGCCAGGACTTTCAGCCCCAGCATTTT. This encodes CASSQDFQPQHF.

This chain joins TRBV11-2 and TRBJ1-1, with no clear D. V shed 7 bases and J shed 2 bases, with 11 bases lying between them. Germline CDR1 reads SGHAT; CDR2 reads FQNNGV. The CDR3 loop spans 13 amino acids. The CDR3 sequence: CASNRLRNTEAFF. CDR3 in DNA: TGTGCCAGCAATCGGCTCCGTAACACTGAAGCTTTCTTT.

The chain carries TRBV2 and TRBJ2-5, with a tentative D call TRBD2 (5 bases). The closer fit of TRBJ2-7 to the DNA end suggests the J call may be wrong. This CDR3 has 14 residues. The germline V gene encodes CDR1 SNHLY and CDR2 FYNNEI. The CDR3 DNA is TGTGCCAGCACGGGATGGGAACAGAGCTACGAGCAGTACTTC. Translating it yields CASTGWEQSYEQYF.

The chain combines TRBV28 with TRBJ2-1; no clear D gene. Germline V gives CDR1 MDHEN, CDR2 SYDVKM. The CDR3 covers 12 residues. The V and J ends lost 1 base and 15 bases respectively, with 13 bases between them. CDR3 nucleotides: TGTGCCAGCAGTTTATACTCCAGGACGCCGTTCTTC. Its protein product is CASSLYSRTPFF.

The V gene is TRBV11-2, the J gene TRBJ2-3, with D perhaps matching TRBD2 (5 bases). The germline V gene has CDR1 SGHAT and CDR2 FQNNGV. This CDR3 contains 16 residues. V was clipped by 3 bases and J by 4 bases, with 17 bases between them. The CDR3 DNA reads as TGTGCCAGCAGCTTGACGATCCGGGGTCCAGCAGATACGCAGTATTTT. Its protein is CASSLTIRGPADTQYF. The variable domain in full, with the rest retrieved from reference TRBV11-2 and TRBJ2-3, is EAGVAQSPRYKIIEKRQSVAFWCNPISGHATLYWYQQILGQGPKLLIQFQNNGVVDDSQLPKDRFSAERLKGVDSTLKIQPAKLEDSAVYLCASSLTIRGPADTQYFGPGTRLTVL.

The V gene is TRBV5-1, the J gene TRBJ1-4; 9 bases are shared with TRBD1. Unmatched junction bases numbered 14, after V lost 4 bases and J lost 1 base. The germline V gene encodes CDR1 SGHRS and CDR2 YFSETQ. The CDR3 is made up of 19 amino acids. The CDR3 region has the DNA TGCGCCAGCAGCCTCCTTCCCGGGACAGGGATGGTAACTAATGAAAAACTGTTTTTT. Translation: CASSLLPGTGMVTNEKLFF. Using reference TRBV5-1 and TRBJ1-4 for the parts outside the CDR3, the full variable domain is KAGVTQTPRYLIKTRGQQVTLSCSPISGHRSVSWYQQTPGQGLQFLFEYFSETQRNKGNFPGRFSGRQFSNSRSEMNVSTLELGDSALYLCASSLLPGTGMVTNEKLFFGSGTQLSVL.

V and J are TRBV5-1 and TRBJ2-1, with 9 bases matching TRBD2. Trimming cost V 4 bases and J 6 bases; bases outside gene matches: 11. The CDR3 contains 16 residues. Germline V gives CDR1 SGHRS, CDR2 YFSETQ. The CDR3 coding sequence is TGCGCCAGCAGCCCTCCAGCTAGCGGGGTAGCCAATGAGCAGTTCTTC. Translated: CASSPPASGVANEQFF.

The CDR3 DNA sequence: TGTGCCAGCAGCTTGGGTGGAGGGAGACACATTCAGTACTTC. This codes for CASSLGGGRHIQYF. The gene calls are TRBV7-2 and TRBJ2-7; TRBD2 is a possible D gene (6 bases). The last part of the DNA fits TRBJ2-4 better; the J call may be wrong. CDR1 and CDR2 (germline): SGHTA, FQGNSA. CDR3 size: 14 residues.

The sample holds a few counts of this clonotype. This chain connects TRBV7-2 to TRBJ1-1; TRBD1 aligns across 8 bases. CDR3 length equals 15 residues. Per the germline V gene, CDR1 is SGHTA and CDR2 is FQGNSA. V was clipped by 0 bases and J by 5 bases; unmatched bases: 5. The CDR3 here is CASSLATGVGTEAFF. For the CDR3, the DNA is TGTGCCAGCAGCTTAGCGACAGGGGTTGGAACTGAAGCTTTCTTT.

The V call is TRBV27, the J call TRBJ1-2; D not resolved. From germline, CDR1 is MNHEY and CDR2 SMNVEV (reference sequence). The CDR3 sequence is 14 residues long. V dropped 5 bases and J dropped 0 bases, with 10 bases sitting between them. The chain's CDR3 is CASSPGRTNYGYTF. The CDR3 bases are TGTGCCAGCAGTCCCGGACGTACTAACTATGGCTACACCTTC.

A few counts support this clonotype. This rearrangement joins TRBV7-2 to TRBJ2-1; 8 bases are a match to TRBD2. This CDR3 is 14 amino acids long. Germline V lookup: CDR1 SGHTA, CDR2 FQGNSA. J was trimmed by 8 bases and V by 3 bases; bases with no gene match: 6. CDR3 DNA: TGTGCCAGCAGCTTTTCGGGGGGGCCGGATGAGCAGTTCTTC. Its translation is CASSFSGGPDEQFF.

This clonotype was detected only a few times. This may come from a read error, since a much larger clone is one base off. The chain is built from TRBV10-3 and TRBJ2-7, with D uncertain. The CDR3 has 11 amino acids. The germline V gene has CDR1 ENHRY and CDR2 SYGVKD. V lost 1 base to trimming and J lost 4 bases, with 2 bases between them. The CDR3: CAISEWYEQYF. CDR3 bases: TGTGCCATCAGTGAGTGGTACGAGCAGTACTTC.

This clonotype came up many times. The genes are TRBV3-1 and TRBJ1-4; no definite D call. This CDR3 comprises 13 residues. Trimming stripped 2 bases from V and 4 bases from J, with 5 bases between. Looked up from germline, CDR1 is LGHDT and CDR2 is YNNKEL (reference sequence). The CDR3 sequence: CASSQTDNEKLFF. DNA for the CDR3: TGTGCCAGCAGCCAAACGGATAATGAAAAACTGTTTTTT.

The rearrangement joins TRBV6-1 to TRBJ2-7, with TRBD2 matching 9 bases. The germline CDR1 and CDR2 sequences are MNHNS and SASEGT. Trimming took 3 bases from V and 6 from J; bases not matched to a gene: 6. This CDR3 has 14 residues. The CDR3 DNA reads TGTGCCAGCAGTGACTGCGGCGGGAGGGGCGAGCAGTACTTC. Its translation: CASSDCGGRGEQYF.

The chain is built from TRBV12-3 or TRBV12-4 and TRBJ2-2; D could derive from TRBD1 or TRBD2 (5 bases each). This CDR3 has 14 amino acids. Trimming removed 5 bases from V and 3 bases from J, with 10 bases in between. In nucleotides, the CDR3 is TGTGCCAGCAGTGCCGGGGCCTACACCGGGGAGCTGTTTTTT. Translating it yields CASSAGAYTGELFF.

The chain recombines TRBV9 with TRBJ2-7; maybe TRBD2 (5 bases). This CDR3 is 16 amino acids long. Between the trimmed V and J ends, which lost 2 bases and 0 bases, there was a span of 15 bases. The germline gives CDR1 SGDLS, CDR2 YYNGEE. CDR3 in amino acids: CASSVYPELGSYEQYF. In DNA form, the CDR3 reads TGTGCCAGCAGCGTGTACCCGGAACTAGGCTCCTACGAGCAGTACTTC.

This clonotype was detected a few times. The V gene is TRBV14, the J gene TRBJ2-4; 7 bases map to TRBD1. The length of the CDR3 is 16 residues. Germline V CDR1 and CDR2: SGHDN, FVKESK. With V trimmed by 2 bases and J by 1 base, 5 bases remained unmatched. Here the CDR3 reads CASSQFTGVAKNIQYF. The CDR3 DNA follows: TGTGCCAGCAGCCAATTCACAGGGGTGGCCAAAAACATTCAGTACTTC.

The chain couples TRBV6-7 to TRBJ2-1; TRBD2 agrees at 13 bases. TRBJ2-7 matches the DNA end more closely, so the J call is doubtful. TRBV6-7 is noted as an ORF with a role that remains uncertain. This CDR3 is 19 amino acids long. For the CDR3, the DNA is TGTGCCAGCAGTTACCCTAGACTAGCGGGGGGCCGCTCCTACAATGAGCAGTACTTC. It is translated as CASSYPRLAGGRSYNEQYF.

The rearrangement uses TRBV20-1 and TRBJ1-5; no clear D. Trimming took 0 bases from V and 3 from J, leaving 12 bases between them. The CDR3 has 15 amino acids. Per the germline V gene, CDR1 is DFQATT and CDR2 is SNEGSKA (reference sequence). The CDR3 nucleotides read TGCAGTGCTAGAGATAGCGGGGTCATCAATCAGCCCCAGCATTTT. It is translated as CSARDSGVINQPQHF.

In its sample, this clonotype was seen many times. The chain employs TRBV6-6 and TRBJ2-1; a possible D gene is TRBD2 (5 bases). From germline, CDR1 is MNHNY and CDR2 SVGAGI (reference sequence). This CDR3 spans 12 amino acids. V was cut by 5 bases and J by 10 bases, with 12 bases left in between. The chain's CDR3 is CASSPGVGEQFF. The CDR3 coding sequence is TGTGCCAGCAGTCCCGGGGTAGGGGAGCAGTTCTTC.